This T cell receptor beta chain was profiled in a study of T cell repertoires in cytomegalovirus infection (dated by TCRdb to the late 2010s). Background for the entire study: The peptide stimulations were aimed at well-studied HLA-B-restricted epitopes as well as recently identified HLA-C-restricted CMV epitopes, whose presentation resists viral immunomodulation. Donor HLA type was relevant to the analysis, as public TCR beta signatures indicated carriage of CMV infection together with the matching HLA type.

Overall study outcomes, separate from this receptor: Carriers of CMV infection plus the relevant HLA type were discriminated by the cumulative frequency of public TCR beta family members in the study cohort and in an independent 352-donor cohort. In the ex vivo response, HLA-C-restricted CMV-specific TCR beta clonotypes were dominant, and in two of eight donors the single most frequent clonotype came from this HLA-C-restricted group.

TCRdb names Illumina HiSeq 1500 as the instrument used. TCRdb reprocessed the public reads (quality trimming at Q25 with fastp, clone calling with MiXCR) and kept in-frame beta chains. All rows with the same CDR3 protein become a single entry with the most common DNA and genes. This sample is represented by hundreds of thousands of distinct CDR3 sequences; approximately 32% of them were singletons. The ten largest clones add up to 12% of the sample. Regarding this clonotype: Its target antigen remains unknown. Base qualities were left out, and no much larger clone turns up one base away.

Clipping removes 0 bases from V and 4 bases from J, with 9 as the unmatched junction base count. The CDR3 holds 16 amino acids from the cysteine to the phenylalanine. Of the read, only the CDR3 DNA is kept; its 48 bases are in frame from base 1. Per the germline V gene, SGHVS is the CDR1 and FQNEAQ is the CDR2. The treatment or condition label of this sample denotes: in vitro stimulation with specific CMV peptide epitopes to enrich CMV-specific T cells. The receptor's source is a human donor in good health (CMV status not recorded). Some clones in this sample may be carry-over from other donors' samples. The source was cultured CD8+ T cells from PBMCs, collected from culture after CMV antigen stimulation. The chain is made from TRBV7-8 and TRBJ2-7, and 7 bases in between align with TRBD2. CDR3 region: CASSLAAVGGRYEQYF. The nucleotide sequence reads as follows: TGTGCCAGCAGCTTAGCCGCGGTGGGAGGGAGGTACGAGCAGTACTTC.